This T cell receptor beta chain came from a study of shared clonotypes between healthy human individuals. Libraries were prepared by immunoSEQ multiplex PCR; TCRdb keeps only in-frame clonotypes and omits some of them. There are 950,000 to 1,100,000 clones in the sample; about three quarters occur only once, and about 1.5% lies in the top ten. Findings and limits, study-wide: Sharing across a handful of donors was seen in 4% to 5.5% of naive CD4 clonotypes. Naive subsets usually exceeded memory subsets in estimated richness. Generation probability values for non-shared clonotypes were lower than those for clonotypes shared by all four donors.

Note on this clone: The target antigen is unknown.

This clonotype was obtained from a young man in good health. Source material: memory CD4+ T cells sorted from blood. Subset: CD45RA-negative fraction.

The CDR3 bases are TGTGCCAGCAGCTTCGGACAGGGGGCGGTAGAGCAGTACTTC. This codes for CASSFGQGAVEQYF. The chain recombines TRBV11-2 with TRBJ2-7; TRBD1 matches 11 bases. The CDR3 runs to 14 residues. With 3 bases clipped from V and 7 bases from J, the junction kept 5 bases outside the gene matches. CDR1 SGHAT and CDR2 FQNNGV come from the germline V gene.